What follows are 13 T cell receptor beta chains derived from one specimen sequenced in a study of blood T cell repertoires in COVID-19. Data came from immunoSEQ multiplex PCR; TCRdb stores just in-frame clones and leaves some out. The sample lists roughly 200,000 clones, 80% to 90% occurring once. The sequenced material came from peripheral blood. The receptors originated from an elderly woman with COVID-19, enrolled during active disease.

The J gene is TRBJ1-2, the V gene TRBV7-9; possibly TRBD1 for D (5 bases). V lost 1 base to trimming and J lost 8 bases, with 8 bases between them. There are 12 residues in the CDR3. CDR1 and CDR2 from the germline V gene are SEHNR and FQNEAQ (reference sequence). The CDR3 reads CASSLGGWGYTF. The CDR3 DNA reads TGTGCCAGCAGCTTAGGGGGCTGGGGCTACACCTTC.

The chain is built from TRBV14 and TRBJ1-6, with a possible D match to TRBD1 (5 bases). Per the germline V gene, CDR1 is SGHDN and CDR2 is FVKESK. The CDR3 sequence is 16 residues long. V was clipped by 2 bases and J by 2 bases, with 10 bases between them. The CDR3, as DNA: TGTGCCAGCAGCCAAAAAGACAGCCCCTATAATTCACCCCTCCACTTT. Its protein product is CASSQKDSPYNSPLHF. The whole variable domain, filled in from reference TRBV14 and TRBJ1-6, reads EAGVTQFPSHSVIEKGQTVTLRCDPISGHDNLYWYRRVMGKEIKFLLHFVKESKQDESGMPNNRFLAERTGGTYSTLKVQPAELEDSGVYFCASSQKDSPYNSPLHFGNGTRLTVT.

This chain connects TRBV5-1 to TRBJ2-7; a weak D match, TRBD2 (6 bases). Trimming removed 5 bases from V and 0 bases from J, with 9 bases in between. This CDR3 comprises 13 residues. The germline gives CDR1 SGHRS, CDR2 YFSETQ. DNA for the CDR3: TGCGCCAGCAGTCAGCGGGTCTCCTACGAGCAGTACTTC. Protein: CASSQRVSYEQYF.

The chain employs TRBV5-3 and TRBJ2-7; 7 bases fit TRBD1. TRBV5-3 is flagged as an ORF with uncertain function. The CDR3 runs 15 residues. V shed 3 bases, J shed 0 bases, and the junction held 6 bases outside the gene matches. The CDR3 spells CARSWQTGSSYEQYF. CDR3 DNA: TGTGCCAGAAGCTGGCAGACAGGGAGCTCCTACGAGCAGTACTTC.

The chain employs TRBV7-2 and TRBJ2-1, with D hard to call. Germline V lookup: CDR1 SGHTA, CDR2 FQGNSA. The V and J ends lost 0 bases and 3 bases respectively, with 9 bases between them. This CDR3 has 15 residues. The CDR3 loop reads CASSLAETGYNEQFF. The CDR3 region has the DNA TGTGCCAGCAGCTTAGCTGAGACTGGCTACAATGAGCAGTTCTTC.

The chain is built from TRBV5-1 and TRBJ1-1; perhaps TRBD1 as D (5 bases). V lost 3 bases and J 2 bases, leaving 8 bases between the germline ends. Germline V lookup: CDR1 SGHRS, CDR2 YFSETQ. The CDR3 is made up of 13 amino acids. In DNA form, the CDR3 reads TGCGCCAGCAGCTACTGGGGCAACACTGAAGCTTTCTTT. Residues: CASSYWGNTEAFF.

The chain recombines TRBV5-5 with TRBJ1-6; possible D gene TRBD1, 6 bases. V lost 3 bases, J lost 9 bases, and 16 bases lay in between. Germline V gene sequence: CDR1 SGHKS, CDR2 YYEKEE (reference sequence). The CDR3 covers 15 residues. This CDR3 reads CASSSRTARGSPLHF. The CDR3 DNA sequence: TGTGCCAGCAGCTCCCGGACAGCGCGTGGTTCACCCCTCCACTTT.

The chain is built from TRBV11-2 and TRBJ2-5, with D tentatively TRBD2 (6 bases). CDR3 length: 16 amino acids. V was pared by 2 bases and J by 7 bases, with 20 bases between. CDR1 and CDR2 (germline): SGHAT, FQNNGV. For the CDR3, the DNA is TGTGCCAGCAGCTTAAACAGACTAGGGGCTTTAGGGACCCAGTACTTC. Encoded protein: CASSLNRLGALGTQYF. The full variable domain, with the rest looked up from reference TRBV11-2 and TRBJ2-5, is EAGVAQSPRYKIIEKRQSVAFWCNPISGHATLYWYQQILGQGPKLLIQFQNNGVVDDSQLPKDRFSAERLKGVDSTLKIQPAKLEDSAVYLCASSLNRLGALGTQYFGPGTRLLVL.

The chain recombines TRBV15 with TRBJ1-1; D is possibly TRBD1 (6 bases). CDR1 LNHNV and CDR2 YYDKDF come from the germline V gene (reference sequence). CDR3 length: 13 amino acids. Trimming shortened V by 5 bases and J by 3 bases, and 10 bases separated the two germline ends. CDR3 amino acids: CATSRTGYTEAFF. As DNA, the CDR3 is TGTGCCACCAGCCGAACAGGGTACACTGAAGCTTTCTTT.

V usage is TRBV28 and J usage is TRBJ2-3; D is possibly TRBD2 (7 bases). The length of the CDR3 is 15 residues. Looked up from germline, CDR1 is MDHEN and CDR2 is SYDVKM. Trimming took 2 bases from V and 5 from J, leaving 14 bases between them. CDR3 DNA sequence: TGTGCCAGCAGTTTAATCCAGCGGGGACAAGATACGCAGTATTTT. Encoded protein: CASSLIQRGQDTQYF.

This sequence joins TRBV7-8 and TRBJ2-2, with 8 bases that match TRBD1. V gave up 1 base and J gave up 6 bases; unmatched junction bases: 4. Germline V gives CDR1 SGHVS, CDR2 FQNEAQ. The CDR3 is 15 amino acids. The chain's CDR3 is CASSLGRGLPGELFF. The CDR3, as DNA: TGTGCCAGCAGCTTAGGCAGGGGGCTCCCCGGGGAGCTGTTTTTT.

In regard to this clone: In the same sample, other DNA sequences code for this CDR3. The chain carries TRBV13 and TRBJ2-7, with a tentative D call TRBD2 (5 bases). This CDR3 is built from 13 residues. The germline gives CDR1 PRHDT, CDR2 FYEKMQ (reference sequence). V lost 0 bases, J lost 2 bases, and 5 bases lay in between. The CDR3 spells CASSLGRAYEQYF. The DNA of the CDR3 is TGTGCCAGCAGCTTAGGGCGGGCCTACGAGCAGTACTTC. Complete variable domain (other parts from reference TRBV13 and TRBJ2-7): AAGVIQSPRHLIKEKRETATLKCYPIPRHDTVYWYQQGPGQDPQFLISFYEKMQSDKGSIPDRFSAQQFSDYHSELNMSSLELGDSALYFCASSLGRAYEQYFGPGTRLTVT.

V is TRBV6-5 and J is TRBJ2-7; 9 positions match TRBD2. The germline V gene has CDR1 MNHEY and CDR2 SVGAGI. V lost 10 bases and J lost 6; bases outside the gene matches: 16. The CDR3 spans 15 residues. The CDR3 coding sequence is TGTGCCACCCAATTAGAAGCAGGCGGGAGGGGCGAGCAGTACTTC. Translation gives CATQLEAGGRGEQYF.